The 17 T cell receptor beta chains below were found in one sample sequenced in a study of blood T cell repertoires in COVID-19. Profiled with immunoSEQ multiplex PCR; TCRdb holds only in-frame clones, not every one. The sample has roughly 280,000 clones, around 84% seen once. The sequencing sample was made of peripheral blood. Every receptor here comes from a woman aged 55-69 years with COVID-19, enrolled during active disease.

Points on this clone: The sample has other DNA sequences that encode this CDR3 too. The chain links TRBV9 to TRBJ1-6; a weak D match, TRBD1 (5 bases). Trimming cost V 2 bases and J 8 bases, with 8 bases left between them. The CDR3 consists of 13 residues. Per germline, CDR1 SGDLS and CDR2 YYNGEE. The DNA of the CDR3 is TGTGCCAGCAGCGTGGGGGGGGATTCACCCCTCCACTTT. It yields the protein CASSVGGDSPLHF.

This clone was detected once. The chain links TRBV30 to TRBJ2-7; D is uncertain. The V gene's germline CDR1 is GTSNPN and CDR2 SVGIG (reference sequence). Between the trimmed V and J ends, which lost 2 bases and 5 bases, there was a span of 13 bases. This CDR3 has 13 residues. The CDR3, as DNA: TGTGCCTGGAGTAAGGATAGCAGCCACGAGCAGTACTTC. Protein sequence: CAWSKDSSHEQYF.

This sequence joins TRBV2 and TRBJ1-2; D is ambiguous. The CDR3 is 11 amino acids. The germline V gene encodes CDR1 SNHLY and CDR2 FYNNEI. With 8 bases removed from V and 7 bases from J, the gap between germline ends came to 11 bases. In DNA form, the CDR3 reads TGTGCCAGCGGTTTTGAGCGTGGCTACACCTTC. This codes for CASGFERGYTF.

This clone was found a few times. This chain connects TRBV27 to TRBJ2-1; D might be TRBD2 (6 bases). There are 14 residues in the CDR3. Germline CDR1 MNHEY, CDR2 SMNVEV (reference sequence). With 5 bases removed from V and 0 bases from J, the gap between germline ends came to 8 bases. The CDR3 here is CASSGRGSYNEQFF. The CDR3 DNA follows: TGTGCCAGCAGTGGGCGGGGCTCCTACAATGAGCAGTTCTTC.

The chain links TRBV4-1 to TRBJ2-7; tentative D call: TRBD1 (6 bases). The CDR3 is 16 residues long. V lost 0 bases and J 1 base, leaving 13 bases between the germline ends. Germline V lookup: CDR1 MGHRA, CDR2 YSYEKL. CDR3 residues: CASSQDGAQGSYEQYF. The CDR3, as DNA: TGCGCCAGCAGCCAAGATGGGGCACAGGGTTCCTACGAGCAGTACTTC.

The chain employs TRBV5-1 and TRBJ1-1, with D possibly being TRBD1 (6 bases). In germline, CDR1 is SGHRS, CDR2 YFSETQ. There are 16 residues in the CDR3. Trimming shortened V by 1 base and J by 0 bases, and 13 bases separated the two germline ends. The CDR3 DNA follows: TGCGCCAGCAGCTTGAGGGGGGGATTCATGAACACTGAAGCTTTCTTT. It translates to CASSLRGGFMNTEAFF. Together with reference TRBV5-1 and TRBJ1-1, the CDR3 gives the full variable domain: KAGVTQTPRYLIKTRGQQVTLSCSPISGHRSVSWYQQTPGQGLQFLFEYFSETQRNKGNFPGRFSGRQFSNSRSEMNVSTLELGDSALYLCASSLRGGFMNTEAFFGQGTRLTVV.

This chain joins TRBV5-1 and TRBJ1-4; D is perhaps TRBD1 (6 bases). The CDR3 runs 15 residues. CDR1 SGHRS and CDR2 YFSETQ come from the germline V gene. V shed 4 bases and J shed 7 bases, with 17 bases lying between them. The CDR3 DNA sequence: TGCGCCAGCAGCCCCCGAACAGGGAATGTTGAAAAACTGTTTTTT. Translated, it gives CASSPRTGNVEKLFF.

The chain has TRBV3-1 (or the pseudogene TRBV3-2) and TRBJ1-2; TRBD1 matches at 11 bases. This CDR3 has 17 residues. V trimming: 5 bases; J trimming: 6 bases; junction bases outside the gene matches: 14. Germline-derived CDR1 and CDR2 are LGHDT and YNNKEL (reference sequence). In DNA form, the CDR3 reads TGTGCCAGCAGCGACCGGGACAGGGGGTTCCTGATCGATGGCTACACCTTC. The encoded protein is CASSDRDRGFLIDGYTF.

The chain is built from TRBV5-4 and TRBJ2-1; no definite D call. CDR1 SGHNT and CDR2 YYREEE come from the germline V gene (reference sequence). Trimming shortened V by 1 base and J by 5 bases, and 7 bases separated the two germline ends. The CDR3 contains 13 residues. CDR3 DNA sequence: TGTGCCAGCAGCTTGTGGGCGAACAATGAGCAGTTCTTC. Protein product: CASSLWANNEQFF.

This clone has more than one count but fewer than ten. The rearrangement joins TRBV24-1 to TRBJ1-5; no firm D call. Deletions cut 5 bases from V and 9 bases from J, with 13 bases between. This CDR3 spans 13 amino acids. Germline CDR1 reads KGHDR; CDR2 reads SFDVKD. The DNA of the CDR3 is TGTGCCACCAGTGCAGAGGGAGGTCGGCCCCAGCATTTT. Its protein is CATSAEGGRPQHF.

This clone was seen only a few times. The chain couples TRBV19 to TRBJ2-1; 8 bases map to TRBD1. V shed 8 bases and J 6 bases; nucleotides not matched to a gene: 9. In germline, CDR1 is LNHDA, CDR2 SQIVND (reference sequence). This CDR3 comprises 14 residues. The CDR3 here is CASQPDRGSNEQFF. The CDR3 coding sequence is TGTGCCAGTCAACCCGACAGGGGAAGCAATGAGCAGTTCTTC.

CDR3 in amino acids: CASRWLEGYTF. As DNA, the CDR3 is TGTGCCAGCAGATGGCTAGAGGGCTACACCTTC. This chain links TRBV28 with TRBJ1-2; no clear D gene. Trimming took off 6 bases at V and 8 bases at J, with 10 bases between the two ends. Germline CDR1 and CDR2: MDHEN and SYDVKM. CDR3 length: 11 residues.

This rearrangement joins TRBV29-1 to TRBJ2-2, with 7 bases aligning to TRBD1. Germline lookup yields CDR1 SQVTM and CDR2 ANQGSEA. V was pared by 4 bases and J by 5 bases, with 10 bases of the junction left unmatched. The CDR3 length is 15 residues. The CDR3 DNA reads TGCAGCGTTGCTGACGGACAGGTTGGGACCGGGGAGCTGTTTTTT. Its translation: CSVADGQVGTGELFF.

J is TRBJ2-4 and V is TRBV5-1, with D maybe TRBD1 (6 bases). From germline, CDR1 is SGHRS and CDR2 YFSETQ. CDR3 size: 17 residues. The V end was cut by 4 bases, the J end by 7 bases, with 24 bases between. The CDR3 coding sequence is TGCGCCAGCAGCCCCAGACCCAGGGGAGAGGGTAGGAACATTCAGTACTTC. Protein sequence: CASSPRPRGEGRNIQYF.

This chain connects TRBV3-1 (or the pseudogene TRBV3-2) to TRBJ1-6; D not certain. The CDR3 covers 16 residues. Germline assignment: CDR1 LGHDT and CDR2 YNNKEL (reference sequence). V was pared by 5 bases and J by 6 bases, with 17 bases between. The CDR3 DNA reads TGTGCCAGCAGCTCAGCGACTGAGAACCCTAATTCACCCCTCCACTTT. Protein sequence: CASSSATENPNSPLHF.

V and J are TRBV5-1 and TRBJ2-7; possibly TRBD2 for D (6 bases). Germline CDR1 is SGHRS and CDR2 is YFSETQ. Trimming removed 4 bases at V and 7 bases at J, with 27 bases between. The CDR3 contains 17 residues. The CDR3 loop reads CASSKTSGPNAGGEQYF. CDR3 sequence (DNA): TGCGCCAGCAGCAAAACGAGCGGGCCCAACGCGGGTGGTGAGCAGTACTTC.

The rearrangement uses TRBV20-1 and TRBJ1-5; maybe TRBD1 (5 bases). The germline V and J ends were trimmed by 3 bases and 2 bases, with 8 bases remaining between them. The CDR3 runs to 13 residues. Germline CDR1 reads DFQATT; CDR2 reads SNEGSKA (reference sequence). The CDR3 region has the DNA TGCAGTGCTAGTGCAGGGCGCAATCAGCCCCAGCATTTT. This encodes CSASAGRNQPQHF.